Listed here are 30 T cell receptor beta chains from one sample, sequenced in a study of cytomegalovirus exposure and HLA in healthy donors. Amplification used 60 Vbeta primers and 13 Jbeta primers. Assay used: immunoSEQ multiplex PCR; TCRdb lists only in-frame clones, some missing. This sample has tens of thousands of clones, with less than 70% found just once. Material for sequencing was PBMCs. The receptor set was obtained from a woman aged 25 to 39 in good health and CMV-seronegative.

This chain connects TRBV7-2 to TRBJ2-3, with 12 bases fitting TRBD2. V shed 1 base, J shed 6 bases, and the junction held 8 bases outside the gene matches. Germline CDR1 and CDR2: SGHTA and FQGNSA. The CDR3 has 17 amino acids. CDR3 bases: TGTGCCAGCAGCTTAGGGTCTAGCGGGGGGGCTTGGGATACGCAGTATTTT. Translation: CASSLGSSGGAWDTQYF.

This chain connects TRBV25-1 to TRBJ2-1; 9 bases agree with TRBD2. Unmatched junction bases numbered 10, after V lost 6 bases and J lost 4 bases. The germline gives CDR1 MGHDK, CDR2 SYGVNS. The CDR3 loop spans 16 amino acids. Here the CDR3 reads CASSELAGGDYNEQFF. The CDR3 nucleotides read TGTGCCAGCAGCGAACTCGCGGGGGGGGATTACAATGAGCAGTTCTTC.

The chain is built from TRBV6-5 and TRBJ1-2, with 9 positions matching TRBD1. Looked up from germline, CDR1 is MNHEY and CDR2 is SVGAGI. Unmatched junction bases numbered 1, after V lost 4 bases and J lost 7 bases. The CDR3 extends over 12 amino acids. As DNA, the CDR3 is TGTGCCAGCAGTTCGACAGGGGGTGGCTACACCTTC. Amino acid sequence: CASSSTGGGYTF.

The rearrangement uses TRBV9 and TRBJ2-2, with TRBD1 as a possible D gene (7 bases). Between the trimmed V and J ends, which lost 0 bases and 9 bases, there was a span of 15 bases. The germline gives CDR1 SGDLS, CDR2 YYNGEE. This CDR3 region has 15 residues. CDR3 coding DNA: TGTGCCAGCAGCGTAGCCCAGGGGGGCGACCGGGAGCTGTTTTTT. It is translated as CASSVAQGGDRELFF.

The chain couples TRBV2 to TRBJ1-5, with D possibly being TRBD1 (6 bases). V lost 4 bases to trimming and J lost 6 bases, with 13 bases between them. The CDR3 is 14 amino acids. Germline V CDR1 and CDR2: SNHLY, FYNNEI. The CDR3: CASSGQERGQPQHF. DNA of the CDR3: TGTGCCAGCAGTGGACAGGAGCGTGGTCAGCCCCAGCATTTT.

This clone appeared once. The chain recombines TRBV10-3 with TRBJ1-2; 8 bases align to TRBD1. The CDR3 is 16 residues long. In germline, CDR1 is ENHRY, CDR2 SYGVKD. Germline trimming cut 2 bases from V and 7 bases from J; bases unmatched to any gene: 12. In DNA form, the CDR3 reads TGTGCCATCAGTGAGGTCGGGACAGGTCGCCTCTTTGGCTACACCTTC. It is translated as CAISEVGTGRLFGYTF.

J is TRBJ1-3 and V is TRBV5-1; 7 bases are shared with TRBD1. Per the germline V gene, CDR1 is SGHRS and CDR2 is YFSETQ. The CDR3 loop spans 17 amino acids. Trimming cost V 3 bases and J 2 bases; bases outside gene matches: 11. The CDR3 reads CASSSAAAGTAGNTIYF. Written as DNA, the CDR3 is TGCGCCAGCAGCTCCGCTGCAGCCGGGACAGCTGGAAACACCATATATTTT. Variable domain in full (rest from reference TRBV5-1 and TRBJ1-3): KAGVTQTPRYLIKTRGQQVTLSCSPISGHRSVSWYQQTPGQGLQFLFEYFSETQRNKGNFPGRFSGRQFSNSRSEMNVSTLELGDSALYLCASSSAAAGTAGNTIYFGEGSWLTVV.

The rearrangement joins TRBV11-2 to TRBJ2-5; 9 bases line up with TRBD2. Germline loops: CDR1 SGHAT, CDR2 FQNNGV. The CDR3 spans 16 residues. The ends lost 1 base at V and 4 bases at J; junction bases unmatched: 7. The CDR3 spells CASSLVSGGPGETQYF. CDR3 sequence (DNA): TGTGCCAGCAGCTTAGTGAGCGGGGGGCCGGGAGAGACCCAGTACTTC.

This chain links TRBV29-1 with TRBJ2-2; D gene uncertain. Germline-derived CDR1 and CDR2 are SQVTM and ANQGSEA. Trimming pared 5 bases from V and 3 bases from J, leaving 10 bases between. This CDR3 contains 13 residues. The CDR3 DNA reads TGCAGCGTTTACAGCCTGGACACCGGGGAGCTGTTTTTT. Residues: CSVYSLDTGELFF.

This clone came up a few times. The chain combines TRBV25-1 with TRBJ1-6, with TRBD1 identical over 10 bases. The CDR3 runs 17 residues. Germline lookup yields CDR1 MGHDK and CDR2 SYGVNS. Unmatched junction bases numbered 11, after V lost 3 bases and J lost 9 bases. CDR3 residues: CASSDQTRTGGISPLHF. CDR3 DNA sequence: TGTGCCAGCAGTGACCAGACTCGGACAGGGGGTATTTCACCCCTCCACTTT.

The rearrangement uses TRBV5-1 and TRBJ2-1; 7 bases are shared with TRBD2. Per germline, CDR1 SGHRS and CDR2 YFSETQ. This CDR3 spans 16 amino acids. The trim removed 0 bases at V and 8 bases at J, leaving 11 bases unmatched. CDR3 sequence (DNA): TGCGCCAGCAGCTTGGAGGTTAGGCTGGGAGGGGATGAGCAGTTCTTC. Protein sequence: CASSLEVRLGGDEQFF.

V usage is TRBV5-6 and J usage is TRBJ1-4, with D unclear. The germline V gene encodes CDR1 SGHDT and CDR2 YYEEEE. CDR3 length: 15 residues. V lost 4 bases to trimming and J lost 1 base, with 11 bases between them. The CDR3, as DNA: TGTGCCAGCAGCCTTTTTTCGGGAACTAATGAAAAACTGTTTTTT. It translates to CASSLFSGTNEKLFF. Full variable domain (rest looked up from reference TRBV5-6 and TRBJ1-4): DAGVTQSPTHLIKTRGQQVTLRCSPKSGHDTVSWYQQALGQGPQFIFQYYEEEERQRGNFPDRFSGHQFPNYSSELNVNALLLGDSALYLCASSLFSGTNEKLFFGSGTQLSVL.

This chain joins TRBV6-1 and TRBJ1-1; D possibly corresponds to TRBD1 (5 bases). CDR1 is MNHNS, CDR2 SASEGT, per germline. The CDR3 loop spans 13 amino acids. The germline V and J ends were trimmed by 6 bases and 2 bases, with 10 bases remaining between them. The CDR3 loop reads CASSWTLNTEAFF. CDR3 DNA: TGTGCCAGCAGCTGGACACTTAACACTGAAGCTTTCTTT.

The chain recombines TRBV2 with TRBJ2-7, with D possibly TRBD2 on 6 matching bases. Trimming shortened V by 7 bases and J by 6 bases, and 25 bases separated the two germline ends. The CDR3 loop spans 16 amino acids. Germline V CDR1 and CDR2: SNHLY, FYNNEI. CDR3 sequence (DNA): TGTGCCAGCATCCCGGGGGTCGGGCAGGGACGTTTCGAGCAGTACTTC. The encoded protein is CASIPGVGQGRFEQYF.

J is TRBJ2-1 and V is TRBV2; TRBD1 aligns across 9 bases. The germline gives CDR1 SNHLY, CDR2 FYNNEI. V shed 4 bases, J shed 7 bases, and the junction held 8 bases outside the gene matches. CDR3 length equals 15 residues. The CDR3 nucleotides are TGTGCCAGCAGTGCGTCCCGGGACAGGGTAAATGAGCAGTTCTTC. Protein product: CASSASRDRVNEQFF.

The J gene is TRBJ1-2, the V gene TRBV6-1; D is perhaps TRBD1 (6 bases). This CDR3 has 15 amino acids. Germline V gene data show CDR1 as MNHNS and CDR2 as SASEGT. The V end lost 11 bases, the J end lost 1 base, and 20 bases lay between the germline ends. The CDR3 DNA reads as TGTGCCGGGAAAGGGAACGGACAGCATAACTATGGCTACACCTTC. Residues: CAGKGNGQHNYGYTF.

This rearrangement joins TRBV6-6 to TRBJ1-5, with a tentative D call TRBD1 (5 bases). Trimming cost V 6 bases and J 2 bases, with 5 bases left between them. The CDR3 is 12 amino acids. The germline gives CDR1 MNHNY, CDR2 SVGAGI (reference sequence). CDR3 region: CASRTGNQPQHF. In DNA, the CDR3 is TGTGCCAGCAGGACAGGCAATCAGCCCCAGCATTTT.

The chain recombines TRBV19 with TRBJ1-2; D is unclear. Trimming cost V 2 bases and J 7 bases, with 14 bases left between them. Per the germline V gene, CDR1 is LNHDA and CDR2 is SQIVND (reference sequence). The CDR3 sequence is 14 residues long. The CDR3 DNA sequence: TGTGCCAGTAGTATATCCCGGACGCGGGCTGGCTACACCTTC. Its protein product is CASSISRTRAGYTF.

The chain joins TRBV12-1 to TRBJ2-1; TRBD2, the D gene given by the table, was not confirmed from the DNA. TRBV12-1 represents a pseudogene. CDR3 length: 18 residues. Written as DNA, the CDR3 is TGTGCCAGCAGCCCTAAGGCCCCTAGCGGATGTTTTAACAATGAGCAGTTCTTC. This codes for CASSPKAPSGCFNNEQFF.

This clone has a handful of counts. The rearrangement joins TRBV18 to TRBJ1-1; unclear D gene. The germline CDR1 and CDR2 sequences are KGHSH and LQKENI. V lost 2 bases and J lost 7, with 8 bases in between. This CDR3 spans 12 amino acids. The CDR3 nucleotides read TGTGCCAGCTCACCAGTACTGAGTGAAGCTTTCTTT. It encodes CASSPVLSEAFF. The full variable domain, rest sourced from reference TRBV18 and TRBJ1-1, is NAGVMQNPRHLVRRRGQEARLRCSPMKGHSHVYWYRQLPEEGLKFMVYLQKENIIDESGMPKERFSAEFPKEGPSILRIQQVVRGDSAAYFCASSPVLSEAFFGQGTRLTVV.

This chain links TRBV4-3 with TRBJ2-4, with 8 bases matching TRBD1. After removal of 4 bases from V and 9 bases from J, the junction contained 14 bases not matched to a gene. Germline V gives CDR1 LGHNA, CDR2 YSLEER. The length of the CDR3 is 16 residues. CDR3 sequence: CASSPLGQEDESIQYF. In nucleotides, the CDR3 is TGCGCCAGCAGCCCGCTGGGACAGGAGGACGAGAGCATTCAGTACTTC.

Written as DNA, the CDR3 is TGTGCCAGCAGCCTGACTCCGAACACTGAAGCTTTCTTT. Translating gives CASSLTPNTEAFF. The V call is TRBV9, the J call TRBJ1-1; D is undetermined. Germline V gene data show CDR1 as SGDLS and CDR2 as YYNGEE. CDR3 size: 13 residues. The V end lost 4 bases, the J end lost 1 base, and 8 bases lay between the germline ends.

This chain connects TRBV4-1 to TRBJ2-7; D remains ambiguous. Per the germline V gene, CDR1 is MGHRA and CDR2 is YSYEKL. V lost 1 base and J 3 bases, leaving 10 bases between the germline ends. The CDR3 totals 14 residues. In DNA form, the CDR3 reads TGCGCCAGCAGCCAAGGAGTCCAATTCTACGAGCAGTACTTC. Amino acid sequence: CASSQGVQFYEQYF.

This chain's CDR3 is CASSLVGAGYTF. CDR3 sequence (DNA): TGTGCCAGCAGCTTAGTGGGAGCTGGCTACACCTTC. The V gene is TRBV7-9, the J gene TRBJ1-2, with D uncertain. From germline, CDR1 is SEHNR and CDR2 FQNEAQ (reference sequence). This CDR3 comprises 12 residues. The ends were cut back, 1 base at V and 7 bases at J, with 7 bases in the middle.

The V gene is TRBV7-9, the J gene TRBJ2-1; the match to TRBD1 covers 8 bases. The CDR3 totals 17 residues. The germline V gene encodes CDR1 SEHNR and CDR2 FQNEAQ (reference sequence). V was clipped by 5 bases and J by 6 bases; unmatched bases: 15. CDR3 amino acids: CASSQPQQGAYRNEQFF. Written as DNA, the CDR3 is TGTGCCAGCAGCCAGCCTCAGCAGGGGGCGTACCGCAATGAGCAGTTCTTC.

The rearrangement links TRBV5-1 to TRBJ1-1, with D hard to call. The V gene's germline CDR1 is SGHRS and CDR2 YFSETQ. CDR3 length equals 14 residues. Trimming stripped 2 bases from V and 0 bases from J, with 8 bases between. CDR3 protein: CASSFNFVNTEAFF. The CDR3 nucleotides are TGCGCCAGCAGCTTTAATTTCGTGAACACTGAAGCTTTCTTT.

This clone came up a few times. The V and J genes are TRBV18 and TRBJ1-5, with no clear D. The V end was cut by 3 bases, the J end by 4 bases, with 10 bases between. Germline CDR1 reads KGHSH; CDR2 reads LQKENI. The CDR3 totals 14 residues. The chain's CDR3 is CASSPAGGNQPQHF. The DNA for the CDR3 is TGTGCCAGCTCACCGGCAGGAGGGAATCAGCCCCAGCATTTT.

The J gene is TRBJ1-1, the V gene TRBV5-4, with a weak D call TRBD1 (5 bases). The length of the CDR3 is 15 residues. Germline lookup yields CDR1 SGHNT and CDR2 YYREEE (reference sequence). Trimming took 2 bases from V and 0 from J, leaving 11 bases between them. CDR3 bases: TGTGCCAGCAGCTTCGGACAAGGCCTGAACACTGAAGCTTTCTTT. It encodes CASSFGQGLNTEAFF.

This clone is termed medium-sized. CDR3 DNA: TGTGCCAGCAGTGACCAACTAGCGGGGGAATTTAGTGAGCAGTTCTTC. This codes for CASSDQLAGEFSEQFF. This sequence joins TRBV6-4 and TRBJ2-1; TRBD2 aligns across 11 bases. The CDR3 is made up of 16 amino acids. Trimming removed 2 bases from V and 9 bases from J; junction bases left unmatched: 9. Germline CDR1 and CDR2: MRHNA and SNTAGT.

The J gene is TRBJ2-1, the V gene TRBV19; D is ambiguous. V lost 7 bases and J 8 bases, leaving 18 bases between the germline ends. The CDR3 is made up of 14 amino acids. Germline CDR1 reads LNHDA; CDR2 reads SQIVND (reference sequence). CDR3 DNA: TGTGCCAGTACCGGGTCCCCGTTCCCCTATGAGCAGTTCTTC. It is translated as CASTGSPFPYEQFF.